The 18 T cell receptor beta chains below all came from one sample that was sequenced in a study of T cells in tuberculosis. Assay used: immunoSEQ multiplex PCR; TCRdb lists only in-frame clones, some missing. This sample has around 30,000 clones, with roughly 90% found just once. The source material was PBMCs. These receptors came from a donor between 10 and 29 years old with latent tuberculosis or without tuberculosis infection.

The genes are TRBV7-2 and TRBJ2-3; D possibly corresponds to TRBD1 (6 bases). The CDR3 loop spans 12 amino acids. From germline, CDR1 is SGHTA and CDR2 FQGNSA. Trimming removed 5 bases at V and 7 bases at J, with 10 bases between. CDR3 sequence: CASSRDTYTQYF. The CDR3 DNA reads TGTGCCAGCAGCCGGGACACGTATACGCAGTATTTT.

This chain uses TRBV5-1 with TRBJ2-1, with TRBD2 matching over 10 bases. The V gene end was trimmed by 7 bases and the J gene end by 6 bases; junction bases not matched to a gene: 7. The CDR3 runs 14 residues. The germline gives CDR1 SGHRS, CDR2 YFSETQ. The CDR3 DNA reads as TGCGCCAGCGGGGATGGACTAGCGGTCAATGAGCAGTTCTTC. Translated: CASGDGLAVNEQFF.

The chain is built from TRBV5-6 and TRBJ1-4; tentatively, D is TRBD1 (5 bases). Trimming stripped 4 bases from V and 7 bases from J, with 11 bases between. This CDR3 comprises 13 residues. In germline, CDR1 is SGHDT, CDR2 YYEEEE. The CDR3 region is CASSIQGSEKLFF. In DNA, the CDR3 is TGTGCCAGCAGCATCCAGGGATCTGAAAAACTGTTTTTT.

The CDR3, as DNA: TGTGCCAGCAGTTACGAACCGGGGGGCGCAGATACGCAGTATTTT. Translation gives CASSYEPGGADTQYF. The chain joins TRBV6-6 to TRBJ2-3; D may be TRBD2 (7 bases). CDR3 length: 15 residues. Germline CDR1 is MNHNY and CDR2 is SVGAGI (reference sequence). Trimming removed 2 bases from V and 4 bases from J, with 13 bases in between.

This sequence joins TRBV11-3 and TRBJ1-6, with a possible D match to TRBD1 (6 bases). The V gene's germline CDR1 is SGHNT and CDR2 YENEEA. The V and J ends lost 5 bases and 11 bases respectively, with 16 bases between them. The CDR3 extends over 14 amino acids. The CDR3 protein is CASSQGGAGTPLHF. CDR3 DNA: TGTGCCAGCAGCCAAGGGGGGGCCGGGACACCCCTCCACTTT.

V gene TRBV23-1 combines with J gene TRBJ1-5; D unclear. TRBV23-1 is labeled an ORF, and its function is uncertain. The CDR3 has 12 residues. Trimming shortened V by 4 bases and J by 6 bases, and 7 bases separated the two germline ends. The CDR3 DNA follows: TGCGCCAGCAGTCTCGCCGGTCAGCCCCAGCATTTT. Translating it yields CASSLAGQPQHF.

This clone was detected once. This rearrangement joins TRBV19 to TRBJ2-2; 10 bases match TRBD2. The CDR3 spans 15 residues. The V segment lost 5 bases and the J segment 7 bases; nucleotides outside the gene matches: 7. Per germline, CDR1 LNHDA and CDR2 SQIVND (reference sequence). The CDR3 loop reads CASSRAAGGLGELFF. The CDR3 DNA reads as TGTGCCAGTAGTCGCGCAGCGGGGGGGCTCGGGGAGCTGTTTTTT. The complete variable domain, with remaining parts taken from reference TRBV19 and TRBJ2-2, reads DGGITQSPKYLFRKEGQNVTLSCEQNLNHDAMYWYRQDPGQGLRLIYYSQIVNDFQKGDIAEGYSVSREKKESFPLTVTSAQKNPTAFYLCASSRAAGGLGELFFGEGSRLTVL.

The chain employs TRBV29-1 and TRBJ1-1; 8 nucleotides line up with TRBD1. This CDR3 contains 12 residues. V shed 7 bases and J 5 bases; nucleotides not matched to a gene: 6. Germline V gives CDR1 SQVTM, CDR2 ANQGSEA. The CDR3 coding sequence is TGCAGCGCAGGACAGGGAATTACTGAAGCTTTCTTT. Residues: CSAGQGITEAFF.

The chain combines TRBV9 with TRBJ2-7; 11 bases map to TRBD1. The CDR3 length is 18 residues. V shed 2 bases and J 5 bases; nucleotides not matched to a gene: 15. Germline CDR1 reads SGDLS; CDR2 reads YYNGEE. As DNA, the CDR3 is TGTGCCAGCAGCGTCGGGACAGGGGGTTTCGGATTTCAGGACGAGCAGTACTTC. This encodes CASSVGTGGFGFQDEQYF.

This clone appeared once. This chain joins TRBV28 and TRBJ2-7, with 8 bases lining up with TRBD2. The J segment lost 1 base and the V segment lost 1 base, leaving 3 bases of the junction unmatched. The germline V gene encodes CDR1 MDHEN and CDR2 SYDVKM. The CDR3 length is 15 residues. CDR3 coding DNA: TGTGCCAGCAGTTTATTCGGGGGGGGTTCCTACGAGCAGTACTTC. It specifies CASSLFGGGSYEQYF.

V usage is TRBV11-2 and J usage is TRBJ1-6; TRBD1 might be the D (5 bases). The germline V and J ends were trimmed by 6 bases and 6 bases, with 9 bases remaining between them. Germline assignment: CDR1 SGHAT and CDR2 FQNNGV. The CDR3 is made up of 13 amino acids. The CDR3 spells CASSTGSNSPLHF. The CDR3 coding sequence is TGTGCCAGCAGTACAGGATCTAATTCACCCCTCCACTTT.

The chain uses TRBV19 and TRBJ1-1; 9 positions agree with TRBD1. The CDR3 has 14 residues. Germline CDR1 reads LNHDA; CDR2 reads SQIVND (reference sequence). The V segment lost 5 bases and the J segment 0 bases; nucleotides outside the gene matches: 1. CDR3 loop: CASSRDRVNTEAFF. CDR3 coding DNA: TGTGCCAGTAGTCGGGACAGGGTGAACACTGAAGCTTTCTTT.

The V and J genes are TRBV21-1 and TRBJ1-6. TRBV21-1 is an annotated pseudogene. This CDR3 region has 11 residues. The CDR3 DNA reads as TGTGCCAGCAGCAATCGTTCACCCCTCCACTTT. Protein sequence: CASSNRSPLHF.

This rearrangement joins TRBV27 to TRBJ2-1; D gene unclear. Germline CDR1 MNHEY, CDR2 SMNVEV (reference sequence). The V and J ends lost 5 bases and 1 base respectively, with 15 bases between them. This CDR3 has 16 residues. The CDR3 loop reads CASSIVTLRSYNEQFF. The CDR3 DNA reads as TGTGCCAGCAGTATTGTAACACTCAGGTCCTACAATGAGCAGTTCTTC.

The J gene is TRBJ2-5, the V gene TRBV7-9, with D perhaps TRBD2 (7 bases). The CDR3 is made up of 14 amino acids. Trimming left V 7 bases short and J 5 bases short, with 17 bases between. Germline CDR1 and CDR2: SEHNR and FQNEAQ (reference sequence). The CDR3: CASTIGGPEETQYF. The CDR3 DNA sequence: TGTGCCAGCACCATCGGGGGGCCGGAGGAGACCCAGTACTTC.

This chain links TRBV6-5 with TRBJ1-2, with 7 bases matching TRBD1. Germline CDR1 is MNHEY and CDR2 is SVGAGI. The CDR3 extends over 12 amino acids. Unmatched junction bases numbered 6, after V lost 5 bases and J lost 9 bases. The CDR3 loop is CASSPGDSRYTF. As DNA, the CDR3 is TGTGCCAGCAGTCCGGGGGACAGTCGCTACACCTTC.

V is TRBV28 and J is TRBJ2-6, with a possible D match to TRBD1 (6 bases). Trimming removed 6 bases at V and 0 bases at J, with 15 bases between. This CDR3 region has 17 residues. The germline V gene encodes CDR1 MDHEN and CDR2 SYDVKM. The CDR3 region is CASRPDRPSSGANVLTF. The CDR3 DNA reads TGTGCCAGCAGACCGGACAGACCAAGCTCTGGGGCCAACGTCCTGACTTTC.

The chain has TRBV19 and TRBJ1-1; 9 bases are a match to TRBD1. V lost 6 bases, J lost 4 bases, and 9 bases stayed unmatched. Germline V gene lookup returns CDR1 LNHDA and CDR2 SQIVND (reference sequence). The CDR3 extends over 15 amino acids. The CDR3 bases are TGTGCCAGTAGCCCTGAGGGACAGGGAAGCACTGAAGCTTTCTTT. The encoded protein is CASSPEGQGSTEAFF. The variable domain in full, with the rest retrieved from reference TRBV19 and TRBJ1-1, is DGGITQSPKYLFRKEGQNVTLSCEQNLNHDAMYWYRQDPGQGLRLIYYSQIVNDFQKGDIAEGYSVSREKKESFPLTVTSAQKNPTAFYLCASSPEGQGSTEAFFGQGTRLTVV.